The rows below give T cell receptor beta chains drawn from one sample of a study of blood T cell repertoires in COVID-19. The data were produced by immunoSEQ multiplex PCR, yet TCRdb's version contains in-frame clones alone and is incomplete. This sample has 110,000 to 150,000 clones, with 70% to 90% found just once. Sequenced sample: peripheral blood. These receptors all come from a woman aged 45-65 years with acute or convalescent COVID-19. Each CDR3 is given with its conserved first and last residue. The D gene is left open where the match is weak. Expanded clones are given a class, and other clones once, few, many or no size at all.

TRBJ2-7	TRBV18	-	TRBD1	TGTGCCAGCTCACAGGGACAGGGGTGGAACGAGCAGTACTTC	CASSQGQGWNEQYF
TRBJ2-2	TRBV27	-	-	TGTGCCAGCAGTTTAATGGGGAGCACCGGGGAGCTGTTTTTT	CASSLMGSTGELFF
TRBJ1-1	TRBV3-1/TRBV3-2	-	-	TGTGCCAGCAGCCAGCCGCGAAGGGAGGGTCCCGCTTTCTTT	CASSQPRREGPAFF
TRBJ2-5	TRBV11-1	-	TRBD2	TGTGCCAGCAGCTTCAGCCCCAGCGGGGGCCGGGAGACCCAGTACTTC	CASSFSPSGGRETQYF
TRBJ1-5	TRBV28	-	-	TGTGCCAGCAGTAGAAGACACCCCGATGGAAATGCCCAGCATTTT	CASSRRHPDGNAQHF
TRBJ1-3	TRBV7-6	-	-	TGTGCCAGCAGCTTAGCCGACACTCCAAACACCATATATTTT	CASSLADTPNTIYF
TRBJ1-5	TRBV19	-	-	TGTGCCAGTAGTAGGGAGGGAACGCGGAATCAGCCCCAGCATTTT	CASSREGTRNQPQHF
TRBJ1-4	TRBV19	-	-	TGTGCCAGTAGTATTTGGCCGGGAGATGAAAAACTGTTTTTT	CASSIWPGDEKLFF
TRBJ2-5	TRBV7-2	few	-	TGTGCCAGCAGCTTGGGAACAGGGCAAGCGGCCCAGTACTTC	CASSLGTGQAAQYF
TRBJ1-5	TRBV25-1	-	TRBD1	TGTGCCAGCAGTGGTACAGGGGATTGGCAGCCCCAGCATTTT	CASSGTGDWQPQHF
TRBJ2-2	TRBV30	-	-	TGTGCCTGGAGTGTTCAGGGGAATACCGGGGAGCTGTTTTTT	CAWSVQGNTGELFF
TRBJ2-1	TRBV6-5	-	-	TGTGCCAGCAGGCGCGATGGGGGGTCCCCTGAGTTCTTC	CASRRDGGSPEFF
TRBJ1-2	TRBV27	-	TRBD1	TGTGCCAGCAGACTGACAGGGGTGGCCCACTCTAACTATGGCTACACCTTC	CASRLTGVAHSNYGYTF
TRBJ2-2	TRBV6-2/TRBV6-3	-	TRBD1	TGTGCCAGCAGTTACAGGGGACAGGCTTCGAACACCGGGGAGCTGTTTTTT	CASSYRGQASNTGELFF
TRBJ2-1	TRBV11-1	-	-	TGTGCCAGCAGCTTAGCGGGGGGAGTGAGAGAGCAGTTCTTC	CASSLAGGVREQFF
TRBJ1-5	TRBV27	-	-	TGTGCCAGCGCTTTTCGTACAGGCCAGCCCCAGCATTTT	CASAFRTGQPQHF
TRBJ1-5	TRBV19	-	-	TGTGCCAGTAGCCTGGACTCCTATAGCAATCAGCCCCAGCATTTT	CASSLDSYSNQPQHF
TRBJ1-2	TRBV6-5	once	TRBD1	TGTGCCAGCACCAAGACAGGGGGTAACTATGGCTACACCTTC	CASTKTGGNYGYTF
TRBJ2-2	TRBV12-3/TRBV12-4	once	TRBD1	TGTGCCAGCAGTGCACAGGGGACCGGGGAGCTGTTTTTT	CASSAQGTGELFF
TRBJ1-6	TRBV7-2	-	-	TGTGCCAGCACGATGGGGGGTTCACCCCTCCACTTT	CASTMGGSPLHF
TRBJ2-7	TRBV6-5	-	TRBD1	TGTGCCAGCAGTAAGGGACAGGGGATAGGGTACGAGCAGTACTTC	CASSKGQGIGYEQYF
TRBJ1-5	TRBV19	once	-	TGTGCCAGTAGCATGAGGCCTCCCGGGGGGGTCCCCATTTATAGCAATCAGCCCCAGCATTTT	CASSMRPPGGVPIYSNQPQHF
TRBJ1-1	TRBV19	-	-	TGTGCCAGTAGTCGCCTTGGACAGAACACTGAAGCTTTCTTT	CASSRLGQNTEAFF
TRBJ1-4	TRBV29-1	-	-	TGCAGCGTTGAAGATGACGGGGGGGAAAAACTGTTTTTT	CSVEDDGGEKLFF